A single sample is the source of the 30 T cell receptor beta chains below, sequenced in a study of CD8 T cells in ankylosing spondylitis. MiXCR was run by TCRdb on the 5' RACE reads, yielding one entry per CDR3 protein. Of 350,000 or so distinct CDR3 sequences listed, about 14% are singletons. Sequenced: blood, either unsorted or a sorted T cell fraction (not recorded which). These receptor sequences come from a male donor with ankylosing spondylitis or in good health (not recorded which).

This clonotype was seen more than once but under ten times. This chain connects TRBV15 to TRBJ2-1; 9 nucleotides align to TRBD2. V was clipped by 0 bases and J by 9 bases; unmatched bases: 9. The CDR3 covers 16 residues. CDR1 and CDR2 (germline): LNHNV, YYDKDF (reference sequence). CDR3 amino acids: CATSRDLRTSVSEQFF. CDR3 nucleotides: TGTGCCACCAGCAGAGATCTGAGGACTAGCGTCAGTGAGCAGTTCTTC.

This clonotype has more than one count but fewer than ten. The chain's CDR3 is CASSQGQGDEAFF. The CDR3 DNA sequence: TGCGCCAGCAGCCAGGGACAGGGGGATGAAGCTTTCTTT. The chain couples TRBV5-1 to TRBJ1-1, with 11 nucleotides matching TRBD1. Per the germline V gene, CDR1 is SGHRS and CDR2 is YFSETQ. Losses at the gene ends were 4 bases for V and 7 bases for J; bases not matched to a gene: 3. CDR3 size: 13 residues.

This clonotype was seen more than once but under ten times. The J gene is TRBJ2-3, the V gene TRBV9; weak D call: TRBD1 (5 bases). The CDR3 covers 15 residues. CDR1 SGDLS and CDR2 YYNGEE come from the germline V gene. The V gene lost 6 bases and the J gene lost 1 base, with 15 bases spanning the gap. The CDR3 DNA is TGTGCCAGCAAGCCCGGAACAGGAGGCACAGATACGCAGTATTTT. Encoded protein: CASKPGTGGTDTQYF.

Ten or more counts support this clonotype. The CDR3: CASSFVQGGGNQPQHF. For the CDR3, the DNA is TGTGCCAGCAGTTTTGTACAGGGGGGGGGCAATCAGCCCCAGCATTTT. The chain uses TRBV12-3 or TRBV12-4 and TRBJ1-5, with TRBD1 matching over 8 bases. The CDR3 consists of 16 residues. J lost 2 bases, V lost 3 bases, and 6 bases had no gene match.

This clonotype was observed at least ten times. This chain uses TRBV5-1 with TRBJ2-5; 7 positions match TRBD1. The V segment lost 0 bases and the J segment 2 bases; nucleotides outside the gene matches: 1. Germline lookup yields CDR1 SGHRS and CDR2 YFSETQ. The length of the CDR3 is 14 residues. In nucleotides, the CDR3 is TGCGCCAGCAGCTTGGAGGGACAGCAAGAGACCCAGTACTTC. It encodes CASSLEGQQETQYF.

The table lists this clonotype with a few counts. The rearrangement joins TRBV5-1 to TRBJ2-5; maybe TRBD2 (5 bases). The CDR3 consists of 14 residues. Germline values: CDR1 SGHRS, CDR2 YFSETQ. Trimming pared 4 bases from V and 1 base from J, leaving 11 bases between. CDR3 nucleotides: TGCGCCAGCAGCGTCCAAGCGGTCCAAGAGACCCAGTACTTC. Its translation: CASSVQAVQETQYF. The full variable domain, completed using reference TRBV5-1 and TRBJ2-5, is KAGVTQTPRYLIKTRGQQVTLSCSPISGHRSVSWYQQTPGQGLQFLFEYFSETQRNKGNFPGRFSGRQFSNSRSEMNVSTLELGDSALYLCASSVQAVQETQYFGPGTRLLVL.

This clonotype occurred many times. The chain recombines TRBV5-1 with TRBJ1-5, with D tentatively TRBD1 (5 bases). Germline-derived CDR1 and CDR2 are SGHRS and YFSETQ. This CDR3 spans 16 amino acids. The ends were cut back, 0 bases at V and 1 base at J, with 11 bases in the middle. The CDR3: CASSLGTGSSNQPQHF. CDR3 DNA sequence: TGCGCCAGCAGCTTGGGAACAGGCAGCAGCAATCAGCCCCAGCATTTT.

This clonotype was detected only a few times. The chain has TRBV11-2 and TRBJ2-5, with TRBD2 identical over 11 bases. CDR3 length equals 16 residues. The J segment lost 1 base and the V segment lost 5 bases, leaving 6 bases of the junction unmatched. Germline assignment: CDR1 SGHAT and CDR2 FQNNGV. The CDR3 nucleotides read TGTGCCAGCAGCCCTGGACTAGCGGGCCGCCAAGAGACCCAGTACTTC. Protein sequence: CASSPGLAGRQETQYF.

This clonotype appeared a few times. This rearrangement joins TRBV20-1 to TRBJ1-1, with D possibly being TRBD1 (5 bases). This CDR3 has 11 residues. The germline gives CDR1 DFQATT, CDR2 SNEGSKA (reference sequence). The ends were cut back, 6 bases at V and 6 bases at J, with 11 bases in the middle. The CDR3 loop reads CSAAWGAEAFF. The DNA for the CDR3 is TGCAGTGCCGCGTGGGGCGCTGAAGCTTTCTTT.

This clonotype was seen a handful of times. V gene TRBV12-3 or TRBV12-4 combines with J gene TRBJ1-2; D is uncertain. The CDR3 length is 14 residues. Trimming removed 7 bases at V and 0 bases at J, with 12 bases between. This CDR3 reads CASTWARANYGYTF. As DNA, the CDR3 is TGTGCCAGCACCTGGGCCCGAGCTAACTATGGCTACACCTTC.

The rearrangement links TRBV5-1 to TRBJ1-1; D uncertain. The CDR3 length is 13 residues. Trimming pared 6 bases from V and 0 bases from J, leaving 9 bases between. Germline loops: CDR1 SGHRS, CDR2 YFSETQ. This CDR3 is CASTRDLNTEAFF. The CDR3 bases are TGCGCCAGCACGAGGGATCTGAACACTGAAGCTTTCTTT.

This clonotype was counted many times. The CDR3 region has the DNA TGTGCCACCAGTATAGGGAAGGGGGATGGTTCACCCCTCCACTTT. Translating it yields CATSIGKGDGSPLHF. The V and J genes are TRBV15 and TRBJ1-6; D might be TRBD1 (6 bases). Germline CDR1 LNHNV, CDR2 YYDKDF (reference sequence). The V gene lost 6 bases and the J gene lost 9 bases, with 18 bases spanning the gap. The CDR3 extends over 15 amino acids.

This rearrangement joins TRBV6-5 to TRBJ2-7; D is undetermined. Per the germline V gene, CDR1 is MNHEY and CDR2 is SVGAGI. The length of the CDR3 is 14 residues. Trimming stripped 2 bases from V and 2 bases from J, with 10 bases between. The CDR3 DNA reads TGTGCCAGCAGTTACGGCGCAGCAACCTACGAGCAGTACTTC. Translating gives CASSYGAATYEQYF.

Only a few counts were recorded for this clonotype. This rearrangement joins TRBV11-2 to TRBJ2-2, with a possible D match to TRBD1 (6 bases). The CDR3 spans 13 residues. Trimming removed 5 bases from V and 9 bases from J, with 13 bases in between. Germline lookup yields CDR1 SGHAT and CDR2 FQNNGV. The CDR3 spells CASSTNRARELFF. The CDR3 nucleotides are TGTGCCAGCAGCACCAACAGGGCCAGGGAGCTGTTTTTT.

The V gene is TRBV27, the J gene TRBJ2-2; 12 bases match TRBD1. Germline assignment: CDR1 MNHEY and CDR2 SMNVEV (reference sequence). This CDR3 is 16 amino acids long. Trimming at V came to 3 bases and at J to 3 bases, leaving 2 bases not matched to a gene. The CDR3: CASSFGTGGDTGELFF. The CDR3 DNA sequence: TGTGCCAGCAGTTTCGGGACAGGGGGCGACACCGGGGAGCTGTTTTTT.

The rearrangement uses TRBV27 and TRBJ2-7, with D possibly TRBD1 on 5 matching bases. V lost 5 bases, J lost 0 bases, and 14 bases lay in between. CDR3 length: 15 residues. The germline gives CDR1 MNHEY, CDR2 SMNVEV (reference sequence). In DNA form, the CDR3 reads TGTGCCAGCAGTAAAACAGGTACAAGCTCCTACGAGCAGTACTTC. This translates into CASSKTGTSSYEQYF.

The V and J genes are TRBV5-5 and TRBJ2-1; D assignment may be TRBD1 or TRBD2 (5 bases each). Germline-derived CDR1 and CDR2 are SGHKS and YYEKEE (reference sequence). Trimming left V 4 bases short and J 8 bases short, with 13 bases between. This CDR3 has 13 amino acids. The CDR3 loop reads CASSSPGRDEQFF. Here the CDR3 DNA reads TGTGCCAGCAGCAGTCCGGGACGCGATGAGCAGTTCTTC.

There are many counts of this clonotype. The chain combines TRBV18 with TRBJ2-1; 8 positions match TRBD2. Looked up from germline, CDR1 is KGHSH and CDR2 is LQKENI. This CDR3 has 16 amino acids. V shed 4 bases, J shed 8 bases, and the junction held 13 bases outside the gene matches. CDR3 sequence: CASSRPTVAGTYEQFF. CDR3 DNA: TGTGCCAGCTCACGGCCAACTGTAGCGGGAACCTATGAGCAGTTCTTC.

In this sample, this clonotype turned up many times. The V call is TRBV7-2, the J call TRBJ2-1, with 7 positions matching TRBD2. J lost 7 bases, V lost 4 bases, and 4 bases had no gene match. The CDR3 extends over 13 amino acids. Germline V gene data show CDR1 as SGHTA and CDR2 as FQGNSA. CDR3 nucleotide sequence: TGTGCCAGCAGCTCGGCCGGGGGGAATGAGCAGTTCTTC. It encodes CASSSAGGNEQFF.

This clonotype was counted between two and nine times. The chain recombines TRBV20-1 with TRBJ2-3; TRBD2 matches 11 bases. Germline values: CDR1 DFQATT, CDR2 SNEGSKA (reference sequence). V was pared by 5 bases and J by 1 base, with 5 bases of the junction left unmatched. The CDR3 runs 15 residues. This CDR3 reads CSALAGGVGTDTQYF. In nucleotides, the CDR3 is TGCAGTGCTCTAGCGGGAGGAGTGGGCACAGATACGCAGTATTTT.

This clonotype occurred a few times. The chain is built from TRBV2 and TRBJ2-3; 7 nucleotides align to TRBD1. Unmatched junction bases numbered 10, after V lost 8 bases and J lost 5 bases. The CDR3 contains 14 residues. Germline V gene lookup returns CDR1 SNHLY and CDR2 FYNNEI. CDR3 loop: CASRPGQELDTQYF. CDR3 bases: TGTGCCAGCCGACCCGGACAGGAGCTAGATACGCAGTATTTT.

The rearrangement joins TRBV7-9 to TRBJ1-1; D gene uncertain. Trimming shortened V by 1 base and J by 4 bases, and 7 bases separated the two germline ends. Germline CDR1 and CDR2: SEHNR and FQNEAQ (reference sequence). The CDR3 totals 13 residues. In DNA, the CDR3 is TGTGCCAGCAGCTTAGAACAGATCACTGAAGCTTTCTTT. Protein sequence: CASSLEQITEAFF. The whole variable domain, filled in from reference TRBV7-9 and TRBJ1-1, reads DTGVSQNPRHKITKRGQNVTFRCDPISEHNRLYWYRQTLGQGPEFLTYFQNEAQLEKSRLLSDRFSAERPKGSFSTLEIQRTEQGDSAMYLCASSLEQITEAFFGQGTRLTVV.

This chain joins TRBV20-1 and TRBJ2-1; 7 bases map to TRBD2. The V segment lost 3 bases and the J segment 4 bases; nucleotides outside the gene matches: 3. The V gene's germline CDR1 is DFQATT and CDR2 SNEGSKA (reference sequence). The CDR3 has 13 residues. DNA for the CDR3: TGCAGTGCTAGCAGGACTAGGTACAATGAGCAGTTCTTC. This codes for CSASRTRYNEQFF.

V gene TRBV27 combines with J gene TRBJ2-7, with 10 bases identical to TRBD2. V trimming: 5 bases; J trimming: 0 bases; junction bases outside the gene matches: 7. The CDR3 is 16 amino acids. Germline-derived CDR1 and CDR2 are MNHEY and SMNVEV (reference sequence). The CDR3 DNA reads TGTGCCAGCAGTAGAGATAGCGGGAGGTCCTCCTACGAGCAGTACTTC. It yields the protein CASSRDSGRSSYEQYF.

This clonotype was seen repeatedly, ten times or more. This sequence joins TRBV12-3 or TRBV12-4 and TRBJ1-1; no definite D call. The CDR3 extends over 15 amino acids. Trimming cost V 6 bases and J 0 bases, with 14 bases left between them. CDR3 nucleotide sequence: TGTGCCAGCAGCAGCTTACTCTGGATGAACACTGAAGCTTTCTTT. Translation: CASSSLLWMNTEAFF.

This clonotype has only a few counts. This CDR3 is CASSSLAGGVADTQYF. The CDR3 nucleotides read TGCGCCAGCAGCTCCTTAGCGGGGGGCGTCGCAGATACGCAGTATTTT. V usage is TRBV5-1 and J usage is TRBJ2-3; TRBD2 aligns across 10 bases. The V segment lost 3 bases and the J segment 4 bases; nucleotides outside the gene matches: 8. This CDR3 has 16 residues. Germline-derived CDR1 and CDR2 are SGHRS and YFSETQ. The whole variable domain, filled in from reference TRBV5-1 and TRBJ2-3, reads KAGVTQTPRYLIKTRGQQVTLSCSPISGHRSVSWYQQTPGQGLQFLFEYFSETQRNKGNFPGRFSGRQFSNSRSEMNVSTLELGDSALYLCASSSLAGGVADTQYFGPGTRLTVL.

V and J are TRBV11-2 and TRBJ2-7; 8 positions match TRBD2. V lost 5 bases, J lost 3 bases, and 9 bases stayed unmatched. In germline, CDR1 is SGHAT, CDR2 FQNNGV. CDR3 size: 15 residues. CDR3 protein: CASSLGAGGLYEQYF. The CDR3 region has the DNA TGTGCCAGCAGCCTAGGGGCGGGAGGCCTCTACGAGCAGTACTTC.

The CDR3 is CASGLAGSTGELFF. The CDR3 region has the DNA TGTGCCAGCGGACTAGCGGGTTCCACCGGGGAGCTGTTTTTT. The chain links TRBV9 to TRBJ2-2; 11 nucleotides match TRBD2. The CDR3 is made up of 14 amino acids. V was clipped by 7 bases and J by 4 bases; unmatched bases: 3. Germline CDR1 SGDLS, CDR2 YYNGEE.

The V gene is TRBV5-5, the J gene TRBJ2-7; no clear D gene. The V end was cut by 4 bases, the J end by 3 bases, with 11 bases between. Germline lookup yields CDR1 SGHKS and CDR2 YYEKEE (reference sequence). This CDR3 contains 13 residues. The CDR3 DNA reads as TGTGCCAGCAGCCCTGCGTGGGTCTACGAGCAGTACTTC. Residues: CASSPAWVYEQYF.

This clonotype was seen repeatedly, ten times or more. V is TRBV2 and J is TRBJ2-1, with TRBD2 matching 7 bases. The CDR3 is 13 residues long. Germline values: CDR1 SNHLY, CDR2 FYNNEI. V dropped 6 bases and J dropped 9; count of bases not matched to a gene: 8. CDR3 in DNA: TGTGCCAGCAGCGCCGATTGGGGGGGTGAGCAGTTCTTC. Protein sequence: CASSADWGGEQFF. Full variable domain (remainder filled in from reference TRBV2 and TRBJ2-1): EPEVTQTPSHQVTQMGQEVILRCVPISNHLYFYWYRQILGQKVEFLVSFYNNEISEKSEIFDDQFSVERPDGSNFTLKIRSTKLEDSAMYFCASSADWGGEQFFGPGTRLTVL.